These T cell receptor beta chains were read from a single sample in a study of blood T cell repertoires in COVID-19. The table came from immunoSEQ multiplex PCR; TCRdb's copy has only in-frame clones and leaves some out. The table records tens of thousands of clones, roughly nine tenths of them present only once. The sequenced sample was peripheral blood. The source is a man between 50 and 59 years old with COVID-19, enrolled during active disease. CDR3s include the opening cysteine and the closing phenylalanine or tryptophan. D genes are given only for firm matches. Part of the rows lack a size; the others show once, few, many or a class for expanded clones.

j_gene: TRBJ2-7
d_gene: -
v_gene: TRBV5-4
abundance: -
CDR3nt: TGTGCCAGCAGTGATACAAATTCCTACGAGCAGTACTTC
CDR3aa: CASSDTNSYEQYF

j_gene: TRBJ2-4
d_gene: -
v_gene: TRBV3-1/TRBV3-2
abundance: -
CDR3nt: TGTGCCAGCAGCCAAGTGGAAACAGGATGGGCCAAAAACATTCAGTACTTC
CDR3aa: CASSQVETGWAKNIQYF

j_gene: TRBJ2-2
d_gene: TRBD1
v_gene: TRBV4-2
abundance: -
CDR3nt: TGTGCCAGCAGCCAAGCAGGGGGCCGGACCGGGGAGCTGTTTTTT
CDR3aa: CASSQAGGRTGELFF

j_gene: TRBJ2-7
d_gene: -
v_gene: TRBV21-1
abundance: -
CDR3nt: TGTGCCAGCAGTATCTACGAGCAGTACTTC
CDR3aa: CASSIYEQYF

j_gene: TRBJ2-1
d_gene: TRBD1
v_gene: TRBV28
abundance: -
CDR3nt: TGTGCCAGCAGTTCCGGACAGGGGTCCTACAATGAGCAGTTCTTC
CDR3aa: CASSSGQGSYNEQFF

j_gene: TRBJ1-5
d_gene: TRBD1
v_gene: TRBV5-5
abundance: few
CDR3nt: TGTGCCAGCAGCTCCGGACAGGGGATATATCAGCCCCAGCATTTT
CDR3aa: CASSSGQGIYQPQHF

j_gene: TRBJ2-1
d_gene: -
v_gene: TRBV27
abundance: -
CDR3nt: TGTGCCAGCAGCCCTACAAGAGGGTGGAATGAGCAGTTCTTC
CDR3aa: CASSPTRGWNEQFF

j_gene: TRBJ1-5
d_gene: TRBD1
v_gene: TRBV30
abundance: -
CDR3nt: TGTGCCTGGAAGGAACAGGGGCTGGTGAATCAGCCCCAGCATTTT
CDR3aa: CAWKEQGLVNQPQHF

j_gene: TRBJ2-5
d_gene: -
v_gene: TRBV4-1
abundance: -
CDR3nt: TGCGCCAGCAGCCAAGATCGTGGGGGCCAGGCAGAGACCCAGTACTTC
CDR3aa: CASSQDRGGQAETQYF

j_gene: TRBJ2-3
d_gene: TRBD1
v_gene: TRBV4-1
abundance: -
CDR3nt: TGCGCCAGCAGCCAAGGACAGGGGGGGAGGACAGATACGCAGTATTTT
CDR3aa: CASSQGQGGRTDTQYF

j_gene: TRBJ1-2
d_gene: -
v_gene: TRBV6-5
abundance: few
CDR3nt: TGTGCCACCAGCGGGGTGGCAGGCGGCTACACCTTC
CDR3aa: CATSGVAGGYTF

j_gene: TRBJ2-2
d_gene: -
v_gene: TRBV9
abundance: -
CDR3nt: TGTGCCAGCAGCGTAGACAGGGTTCCCGGGGAGCTGTTTTTT
CDR3aa: CASSVDRVPGELFF

j_gene: TRBJ2-5
d_gene: -
v_gene: TRBV11-2
abundance: few
CDR3nt: TGTGCCAGCAGCCGGGAAGTGGGCGGCGGGGAGACCCAGTACTTC
CDR3aa: CASSREVGGGETQYF